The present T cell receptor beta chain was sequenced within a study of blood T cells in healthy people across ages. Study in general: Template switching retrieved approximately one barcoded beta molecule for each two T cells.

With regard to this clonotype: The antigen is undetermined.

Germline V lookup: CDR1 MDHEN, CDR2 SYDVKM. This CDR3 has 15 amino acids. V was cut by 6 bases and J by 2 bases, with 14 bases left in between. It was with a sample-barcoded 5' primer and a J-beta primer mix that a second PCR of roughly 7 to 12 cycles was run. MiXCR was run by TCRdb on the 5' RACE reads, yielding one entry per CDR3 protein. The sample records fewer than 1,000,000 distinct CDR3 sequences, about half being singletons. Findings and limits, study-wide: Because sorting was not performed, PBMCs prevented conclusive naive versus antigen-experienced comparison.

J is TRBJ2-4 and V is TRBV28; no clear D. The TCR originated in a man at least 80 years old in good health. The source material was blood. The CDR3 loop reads CASRADWSPKNIQYF. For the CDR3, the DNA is TGTGCCAGCAGAGCCGATTGGAGTCCCAAAAACATTCAGTACTTC.